This TCR beta chain comes out of a study of cytomegalovirus exposure and HLA in healthy donors. Trimming took 1 base from V and 3 from J; bases not matched to a gene: 5. The CDR3 contains 16 residues. Per germline, CDR1 SQVTM and CDR2 ANQGSEA. In regard to this clone: Its specificity is unknown.

Study-wide findings and caveats: A classifier reportedly called cytomegalovirus status with high sensitivity and specificity.

The PCR employed 60 Vbeta primers together with 13 Jbeta primers. This table comes from immunoSEQ multiplex PCR, and its TCRdb copy is limited to in-frame clones, with some not included. Among some 240,000 clones listed, around 90% were seen once. This sequence joins TRBV29-1 and TRBJ2-6; 8 bases are shared with TRBD1. Sequencing input: PBMCs. This clonotype was sampled from a girl aged 2-10 years in good health and CMV-seronegative. DNA of the CDR3: TGCAGCGTTGAAGGGACAGGGAGGAGTGGGGCCAACGTCCTGACTTTC. Protein sequence: CSVEGTGRSGANVLTF.